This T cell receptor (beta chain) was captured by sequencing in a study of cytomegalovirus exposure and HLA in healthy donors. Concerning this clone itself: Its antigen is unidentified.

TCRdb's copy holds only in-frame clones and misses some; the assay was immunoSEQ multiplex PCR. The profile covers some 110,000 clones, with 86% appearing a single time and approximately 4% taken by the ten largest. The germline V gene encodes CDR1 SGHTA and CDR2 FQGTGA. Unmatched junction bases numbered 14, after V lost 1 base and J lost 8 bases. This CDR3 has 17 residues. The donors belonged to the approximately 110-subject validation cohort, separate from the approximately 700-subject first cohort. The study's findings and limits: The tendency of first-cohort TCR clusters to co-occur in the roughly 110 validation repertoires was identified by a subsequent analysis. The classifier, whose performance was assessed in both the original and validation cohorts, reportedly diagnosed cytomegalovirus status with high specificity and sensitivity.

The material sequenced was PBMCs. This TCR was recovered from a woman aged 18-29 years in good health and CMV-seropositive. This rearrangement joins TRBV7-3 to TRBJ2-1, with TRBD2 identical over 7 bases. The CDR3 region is CASSLRAAGKPSYEQFF. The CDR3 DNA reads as TGTGCCAGCAGCTTAAGGGCAGCGGGAAAACCCTCATATGAGCAGTTCTTC.